This T cell receptor beta chain originates from a study of blood T cell repertoires in COVID-19. Clones were read by immunoSEQ multiplex PCR, and TCRdb kept only the in-frame ones, dropping some. The sample comprises over 200,000 clones, around 82% of which are singletons, and approximately 6% rests with the top ten. The V gene's germline CDR1 is KGHSH and CDR2 LQKENI. The CDR3 runs 13 residues. Trimming cost V 0 bases and J 16 bases, with 13 bases left between them. The gene calls are TRBV18 and TRBJ1-6, with no clear D. The TCR sequence derives from an elderly man with acute or convalescent COVID-19. Sequencing was carried out using peripheral blood. The chain's CDR3 is CASSPPWETALHF. CDR3 DNA: TGTGCCAGCTCACCACCGTGGGAGACCGCTCTCCACTTT.